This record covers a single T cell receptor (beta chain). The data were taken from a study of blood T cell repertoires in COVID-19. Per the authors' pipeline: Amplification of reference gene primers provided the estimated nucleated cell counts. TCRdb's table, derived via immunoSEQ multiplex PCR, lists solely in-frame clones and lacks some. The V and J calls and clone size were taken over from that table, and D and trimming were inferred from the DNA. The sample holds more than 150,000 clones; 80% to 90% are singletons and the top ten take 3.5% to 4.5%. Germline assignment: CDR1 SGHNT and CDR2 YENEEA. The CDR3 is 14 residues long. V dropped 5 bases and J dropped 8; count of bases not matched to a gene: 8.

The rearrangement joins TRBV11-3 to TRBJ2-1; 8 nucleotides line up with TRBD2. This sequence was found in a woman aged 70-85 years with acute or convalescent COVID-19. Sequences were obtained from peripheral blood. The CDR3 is CASSRGAGGDEQFF. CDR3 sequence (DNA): TGTGCCAGCAGCCGAGGGGCGGGGGGCGATGAGCAGTTCTTC.